Listed below are T cell receptor beta chains from one sample, sequenced in a study of beta chain features in type 1 diabetes. The protocol was immunoSEQ multiplex PCR, while the TCRdb copy is restricted to in-frame clones and leaves out a portion. The data contain about 290,000 clones, roughly 8% of them singletons. Sequenced material: central memory CD4+ T cells from blood. These receptors all stem from a woman between 18 and 29 years old in good health. The CDR3 runs from the conserved cysteine through the conserved F or W. The order of the fields is clone size, J gene, V gene, D gene, CDR3 DNA, CDR3 protein. A D gene is named only where the DNA matches it firmly. The size entry is marked missing in some rows and otherwise reads once, few, many or a size class.

size: few
J: TRBJ1-1
V: TRBV2
D: TRBD1
DNA: TGTGCCAGCAGCCAGGGGGACAGGGCGAAAGCTGAAGCTTTCTTT
CDR3: CASSQGDRAKAEAFF

size: NA
J: TRBJ2-3
V: TRBV29-1
D: TRBD1
DNA: TGCAGCGGCCGCCGACAGGGGGATACGCAGTATTTT
CDR3: CSGRRQGDTQYF

size: few
J: TRBJ2-5
V: TRBV11-2
D: NA
DNA: TGTGCCAGCAGCTTGAACCAACCGGAGACCCAGTACTTC
CDR3: CASSLNQPETQYF

size: NA
J: TRBJ2-4
V: TRBV19
D: NA
DNA: TGTGCCAGTAGTATAAGGCAGGGCAAAAACATTCAGTACTTC
CDR3: CASSIRQGKNIQYF

size: few
J: TRBJ2-7
V: TRBV4-3
D: TRBD2
DNA: TGCGCCAGCAGCCATCTTGGGGGGGAGAGGTCCTACGAGCAGTACTTC
CDR3: CASSHLGGERSYEQYF

size: few
J: TRBJ2-7
V: TRBV10-3
D: NA
DNA: TGTGCCATCAGTGATCCGGGCTCCTACGAGCAGTACTTC
CDR3: CAISDPGSYEQYF

size: few
J: TRBJ2-5
V: TRBV7-2
D: TRBD2
DNA: TGTGCCAGCAGCCCAGGGGCGGGAGGGGGAGAGACCCAGTACTTC
CDR3: CASSPGAGGGETQYF

size: NA
J: TRBJ1-1
V: TRBV7-2
D: NA
DNA: TGTGCCAGCAGCCGCCGTGGGGGCCCCACTGAAGCTTTCTTT
CDR3: CASSRRGGPTEAFF

size: NA
J: TRBJ1-5
V: TRBV19
D: NA
DNA: TGTGCCAGTAGTATGGGACAAGTGGGGAATCAGCCCCAGCATTTT
CDR3: CASSMGQVGNQPQHF

size: few
J: TRBJ2-1
V: TRBV29-1
D: NA
DNA: TGCAGCGTTGAAGATCAATTTCTGGCTAGTTTAGAAAATGAGCAGTTCTTC
CDR3: CSVEDQFLASLENEQFF

size: NA
J: TRBJ1-2
V: TRBV5-4
D: NA
DNA: TGTGCCGGAAAAACAGGGTCTTATGGCTACACCTTC
CDR3: CAGKTGSYGYTF

size: many
J: TRBJ1-6
V: TRBV25-1
D: NA
DNA: TGTGCCAGCAGCGGGGATGATTCACCCCTCCACTTT
CDR3: CASSGDDSPLHF

size: few
J: TRBJ1-6
V: TRBV7-2
D: NA
DNA: TGTGCCAGCAGCTTAACCCGGGTATCACCCCTCCACTTT
CDR3: CASSLTRVSPLHF

size: NA
J: TRBJ2-5
V: TRBV7-2
D: TRBD2
DNA: TGTGCCAGCAGCTTAAGCGGGGGAGTCTCGGAGACCCAGTACTTC
CDR3: CASSLSGGVSETQYF

size: NA
J: TRBJ1-1
V: TRBV4-3
D: TRBD1
DNA: TGCGCCAGCAGCCAAGACGGACAGGGGGACACTGAAGCTTTCTTT
CDR3: CASSQDGQGDTEAFF

size: NA
J: TRBJ2-1
V: TRBV25-1
D: TRBD2
DNA: TGTGCCAGGCCCCGTAATGGGACTAGCGGTTACAATGAGCAGTTCTTC
CDR3: CARPRNGTSGYNEQFF

size: NA
J: TRBJ2-7
V: TRBV18
D: TRBD2
DNA: TGTGCCAGCTCAACATCCGCGGGAGGGCTTAACGAGCAGTACTTC
CDR3: CASSTSAGGLNEQYF

size: many
J: TRBJ1-2
V: TRBV5-1
D: NA
DNA: TGCGCCAGCGCCGCATGGGAAGAGGGCTACACCTTC
CDR3: CASAAWEEGYTF

size: few
J: TRBJ1-3
V: TRBV18
D: NA
DNA: TGTGCCAGCTCACCAGTGGGGATCTCTGGAAACACCATATATTTT
CDR3: CASSPVGISGNTIYF

size: few
J: TRBJ1-5
V: TRBV30
D: NA
DNA: TGTGCCTGGAGTGTTCGGTGGGATAGCAATCAGCCCCAGCATTTT
CDR3: CAWSVRWDSNQPQHF

size: NA
J: TRBJ2-1
V: TRBV27
D: TRBD2
DNA: TGTGCCAGCAGTTTCTCCATCCGACTAGCTAGGGCGAATGAGCAGTTCTTC
CDR3: CASSFSIRLARANEQFF

size: few
J: TRBJ2-1
V: TRBV7-3
D: NA
DNA: TGTGCCAGCAGCTTATATGCCAACAATGAGCAGTTCTTC
CDR3: CASSLYANNEQFF

size: NA
J: TRBJ2-5
V: TRBV5-5
D: NA
DNA: TGTGCCAGCAGCGGTGGGGCCCCCCGCATGGAGACCCAGTACTTC
CDR3: CASSGGAPRMETQYF

size: many
J: TRBJ2-1
V: TRBV7-9
D: TRBD1
DNA: TGTGCCAGCAGCAAGGGACAGGGAGGTTACAATGAGCAGTTCTTC
CDR3: CASSKGQGGYNEQFF

size: NA
J: TRBJ2-3
V: TRBV9
D: NA
DNA: TGTGCCAGCAGCCCCGGGGATCCCACAGATACGCAGTATTTT
CDR3: CASSPGDPTDTQYF

size: NA
J: TRBJ1-2
V: TRBV25-1
D: TRBD1
DNA: TGTGCCAGCAGCCAGCAGGGGGCGCGGGCTAACTATGGCTACACCTTC
CDR3: CASSQQGARANYGYTF

size: few
J: TRBJ2-1
V: TRBV10-3
D: TRBD2
DNA: TGTGCCATCAGTGGGGCCGGGACTAGCGGGAGCAATGAGCAGTTCTTC
CDR3: CAISGAGTSGSNEQFF

size: few
J: TRBJ1-2
V: TRBV5-1
D: TRBD1
DNA: TGCGCCAGCAGCTTGCAGGGGGCGCCGGATGGCTACACCTTC
CDR3: CASSLQGAPDGYTF

size: NA
J: TRBJ2-3
V: TRBV9
D: NA
DNA: TGTGCCAGCAGCGCGGCCCCCCCAGATACGCAGTATTTT
CDR3: CASSAAPPDTQYF

size: few
J: TRBJ2-5
V: TRBV23-1
D: NA
DNA: TGCGCCAGCAGTCAATCTGAGGACCTGAAGACCCAGTACTTC
CDR3: CASSQSEDLKTQYF

size: NA
J: TRBJ1-1
V: TRBV27
D: NA
DNA: TGTGCCAGCAGTTCTTCAGTTAACACTGAAGCTTTCTTT
CDR3: CASSSSVNTEAFF

size: NA
J: TRBJ2-7
V: TRBV20-1
D: NA
DNA: TGCAGTGCTAGAGTCTCCCGCGAGCAGTACTTC
CDR3: CSARVSREQYF

size: few
J: TRBJ2-2
V: TRBV6-5
D: TRBD2
DNA: TGTGCCAGCAGTAGGACTAGGCGGGCCGGGGAGCTGTTTTTT
CDR3: CASSRTRRAGELFF

size: many
J: TRBJ1-1
V: TRBV2
D: NA
DNA: TGTGCCAGCAGTGAGGGGGCGGGCACTGAAGCTTTCTTT
CDR3: CASSEGAGTEAFF

size: NA
J: TRBJ2-3
V: TRBV5-6
D: NA
DNA: TGTGCCAGCAGCTTGCAAATAGATACGCAGTATTTT
CDR3: CASSLQIDTQYF

size: few
J: TRBJ1-2
V: TRBV2
D: TRBD1
DNA: TGTGCCAGCAGGGACAGGGATGTTGGCTACACCTTC
CDR3: CASRDRDVGYTF

size: many
J: TRBJ2-1
V: TRBV28
D: NA
DNA: TGTGCCAGCAGTTTGAGGACAGAGCAGTTCTTC
CDR3: CASSLRTEQFF

size: NA
J: TRBJ2-3
V: TRBV11-3
D: TRBD1
DNA: TGTGCCAGCAGCTCCGGGACAGGGGGCACAGATACGCAGTATTTT
CDR3: CASSSGTGGTDTQYF

size: few
J: TRBJ2-1
V: TRBV4-3
D: TRBD1
DNA: TGCGCCAGCAGCCATCAACAGGGGACTGAGCAGTTCTTC
CDR3: CASSHQQGTEQFF

size: many
J: TRBJ2-5
V: TRBV18
D: NA
DNA: TGTGCCAGCTCACCAAACCGGGAGACCCAGTACTTC
CDR3: CASSPNRETQYF

size: NA
J: TRBJ2-5
V: TRBV7-3
D: NA
DNA: TGTGCCAGCAGCTTCGGGTTTCAAGAGACCCAGTACTTC
CDR3: CASSFGFQETQYF

size: few
J: TRBJ1-1
V: TRBV12-5
D: NA
DNA: TGTGCTAGTGGTTTGGAGGGCACTGAAGCTTTCTTT
CDR3: CASGLEGTEAFF

size: few
J: TRBJ1-2
V: TRBV7-2
D: NA
DNA: TGTGCCAGCAGCCCGGGCCGCTCGGGGAACTATGGCTACACCTTC
CDR3: CASSPGRSGNYGYTF

size: few
J: TRBJ1-1
V: TRBV5-6
D: NA
DNA: TGTGCCAGCAGCTTGTATTCAGTCATGAACACTGAAGCTTTCTTT
CDR3: CASSLYSVMNTEAFF

size: few
J: TRBJ2-2
V: TRBV19
D: NA
DNA: TGTGCCAGTAGTATCGACAGAGCGTCCGCCGGGGAGCTGTTTTTT
CDR3: CASSIDRASAGELFF

size: NA
J: TRBJ2-2
V: TRBV4-1
D: NA
DNA: TGCGCCAGCAGCCAAGCCCGGGCAATTAACACCGGGGAGCTGTTTTTT
CDR3: CASSQARAINTGELFF

size: few
J: TRBJ2-6
V: TRBV5-6
D: NA
DNA: TGTGCCAGCAGCTTTTACGGCTCTGGGGCCAACGTCCTGACTTTC
CDR3: CASSFYGSGANVLTF

size: few
J: TRBJ2-1
V: TRBV4-3
D: NA
DNA: TGCGCCAGCACCCGGTTAGGAGGTAGCGATGAGCAGTTCTTC
CDR3: CASTRLGGSDEQFF

size: few
J: TRBJ1-2
V: TRBV28
D: NA
DNA: TGTGCCAGCAGCCCAACCCCCGGGAAGATCTATGGCTACACCTTC
CDR3: CASSPTPGKIYGYTF

size: few
J: TRBJ2-1
V: TRBV7-8
D: NA
DNA: TGTGCCAGCAGCTTAGCGCTCAGCGGTAGCTCCTACAATGAGCAGTTCTTC
CDR3: CASSLALSGSSYNEQFF

size: many
J: TRBJ2-5
V: TRBV10-3
D: TRBD1
DNA: TGTGCCATCTCCCAGACAGGGAAGGAGACCCAGTACTTC
CDR3: CAISQTGKETQYF

size: many
J: TRBJ2-2
V: TRBV9
D: NA
DNA: TGTGCCAGCAGCGCTCAAACAGGGACCTCCACCGGGGAGCTGTTTTTT
CDR3: CASSAQTGTSTGELFF

size: few
J: TRBJ1-3
V: TRBV7-2
D: NA
DNA: TGTGCCAGCAGCTTAGCGCGGCCGAACTCTGGAAACACCATATATTTT
CDR3: CASSLARPNSGNTIYF